This entry concerns a single T cell receptor (beta chain). TCRdb processed the 5' RACE reads anew with MiXCR; each CDR3 protein has one entry. The sample includes fewer than 700,000 distinct CDR3 sequences, 20% to 25% of them seen just once. Between the trimmed V and J ends, which lost 4 bases and 2 bases, there was a span of 16 bases. CDR3 length: 16 amino acids. In germline, CDR1 is KGHDR, CDR2 SFDVKD. This sample stems from a study of T-cell memory formation after mild COVID-19. The chain has TRBV24-1 and TRBJ2-5; the D gene could be TRBD1 or TRBD2 (5 bases each). The sample taken for sequencing was PBMCs or a T cell subset sorted from them (not recorded which). This TCR derives from an adult woman who had mild COVID-19 (a few samples of this study predate the infection). Cell type and time point are not known. Written as DNA, the CDR3 is TGTGCCACCAGTGACCCTGGGACGGCCCCTCAAGAGACCCAGTACTTC. It translates to CATSDPGTAPQETQYF.